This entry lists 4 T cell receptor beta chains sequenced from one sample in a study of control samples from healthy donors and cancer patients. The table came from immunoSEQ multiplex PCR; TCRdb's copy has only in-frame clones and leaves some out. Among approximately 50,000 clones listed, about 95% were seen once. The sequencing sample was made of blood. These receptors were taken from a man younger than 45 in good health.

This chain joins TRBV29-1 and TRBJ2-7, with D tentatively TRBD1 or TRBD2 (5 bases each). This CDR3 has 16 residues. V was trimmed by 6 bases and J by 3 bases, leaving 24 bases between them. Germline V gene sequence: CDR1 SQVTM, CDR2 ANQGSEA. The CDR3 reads CSVGKGLLRVGYEQYF. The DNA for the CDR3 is TGCAGCGTCGGAAAGGGGTTACTGAGGGTTGGCTACGAGCAGTACTTC.

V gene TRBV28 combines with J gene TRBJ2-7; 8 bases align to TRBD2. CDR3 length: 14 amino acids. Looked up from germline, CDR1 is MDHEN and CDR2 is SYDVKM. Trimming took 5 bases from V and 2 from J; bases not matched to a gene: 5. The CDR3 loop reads CASSRSGVAYEQYF. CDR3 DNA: TGTGCCAGCAGTCGTAGCGGGGTAGCCTACGAGCAGTACTTC.

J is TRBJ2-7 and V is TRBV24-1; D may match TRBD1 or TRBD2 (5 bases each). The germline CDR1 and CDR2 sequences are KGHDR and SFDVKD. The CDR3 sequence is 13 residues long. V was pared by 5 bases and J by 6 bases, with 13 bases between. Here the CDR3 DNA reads TGTGCCACCAGTGCAGAGAGAGGGACCGAGCAGTACTTC. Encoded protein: CATSAERGTEQYF.

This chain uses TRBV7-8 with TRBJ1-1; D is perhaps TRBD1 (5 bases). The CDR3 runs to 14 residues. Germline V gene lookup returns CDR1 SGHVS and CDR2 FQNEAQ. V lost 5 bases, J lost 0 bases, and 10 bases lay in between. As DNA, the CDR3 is TGTGCCAGCAGCCTGGGGGGTATGAACACTGAAGCTTTCTTT. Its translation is CASSLGGMNTEAFF.